Listed here are 29 T cell receptor beta chains from one sample, sequenced in a study of CD8 T cells in ankylosing spondylitis (dated by TCRdb to between 2016 and 2019). Receptor libraries were prepared by 5' RACE. TCRdb lists the instrument as Illumina HiSeq 2500. Clones were called with MiXCR by TCRdb after fastp trimmed the public reads at Q25, and only in-frame beta chains were retained. Every entry covers one CDR3 protein and lists the most common genes and DNA from its rows. The sample profile shows around 250,000 distinct CDR3 sequences; approximately 20% of them were found once. Of the sample, over 25% is held by the ten largest clones. What was sequenced was blood, either unsorted or a sorted T cell fraction (not recorded which). The receptors were sampled from a male donor with ankylosing spondylitis or in good health (not recorded which).

The chain carries TRBV20-1 and TRBJ2-1, with TRBD2 matching 10 bases. This CDR3 spans 14 amino acids. V shed 6 bases, J shed 8 bases, and the junction held 10 bases outside the gene matches. The V gene's germline CDR1 is DFQATT and CDR2 SNEGSKA (reference sequence). The CDR3 DNA reads TGCAGTGCAACCCTAGCGGGAGTATATGATGAGCAGTTCTTC. Its translation is CSATLAGVYDEQFF.

In its sample, this clonotype was seen a few times. This chain uses TRBV7-2 with TRBJ2-1; 8 nucleotides line up with TRBD1. Trimming at V came to 5 bases and at J to 4 bases, leaving 7 bases not matched to a gene. Germline V gene sequence: CDR1 SGHTA, CDR2 FQGNSA. This CDR3 is built from 15 residues. CDR3 in amino acids: CASSPVGQGYNEQFF. CDR3 coding DNA: TGTGCCAGCAGCCCCGTCGGACAGGGATACAATGAGCAGTTCTTC.

V usage is TRBV20-1 and J usage is TRBJ2-5; 10 nucleotides match TRBD2. V lost 6 bases to trimming and J lost 0 bases; unmatched junction nucleotides: 7. The CDR3 runs 15 residues. CDR1 DFQATT and CDR2 SNEGSKA come from the germline V gene (reference sequence). CDR3 sequence: CSALAGDSYQETQYF. The CDR3 DNA reads as TGCAGTGCGCTAGCGGGAGACTCGTACCAAGAGACCCAGTACTTC.

This clonotype came up a few times. The chain uses TRBV25-1 and TRBJ2-7; D is ambiguous. The V end was cut by 2 bases, the J end by 2 bases, with 10 bases between. The CDR3 consists of 14 residues. The germline V gene has CDR1 MGHDK and CDR2 SYGVNS. CDR3: CASSEVGTTYEQYF. For the CDR3, the DNA is TGTGCCAGCAGTGAAGTCGGCACTACCTACGAGCAGTACTTC.

The rearrangement links TRBV6-5 to TRBJ1-2; possibly TRBD1 for D (5 bases). The CDR3 has 15 amino acids. V was cut by 0 bases and J by 5 bases, with 13 bases left in between. CDR1 is MNHEY and CDR2 is SVGAGI in the germline V gene. The CDR3 region is CASSYSRGSGYGYTF. The CDR3 bases are TGTGCCAGCAGTTACTCGAGGGGCTCAGGTTATGGCTACACCTTC.

This clonotype was picked up a small number of times. This chain joins TRBV3-1 and TRBJ2-5, with 7 bases lining up with TRBD1. V lost 10 bases and J lost 5; bases outside the gene matches: 10. Per germline, CDR1 LGHDT and CDR2 YNNKEL (reference sequence). CDR3 size: 13 residues. The CDR3 coding sequence is TGTGCCACCCAAGAGACAGGGCTGGAGACCCAGTACTTC. Encoded protein: CATQETGLETQYF.

This clonotype was seen more than once but under ten times. V is TRBV7-9 and J is TRBJ2-3, with D perhaps matching TRBD1 (6 bases). Germline CDR1 is SEHNR and CDR2 is FQNEAQ (reference sequence). V was clipped by 5 bases and J by 2 bases, with 17 bases between them. The CDR3 runs to 16 residues. CDR3 amino acids: CASSPKGVFNTDTQYF. The CDR3 DNA reads as TGTGCCAGCAGCCCAAAGGGGGTTTTTAACACAGATACGCAGTATTTT.

In its sample, this clonotype was seen many times. The V gene is TRBV27, the J gene TRBJ2-7, with TRBD2 identical over 14 bases. Per the germline V gene, CDR1 is MNHEY and CDR2 is SMNVEV (reference sequence). This CDR3 has 16 amino acids. V shed 5 bases and J 4 bases; nucleotides not matched to a gene: 7. The CDR3 nucleotides are TGTGCCAGCAGTCTCGGACTAGCGGGAGGACATTACGAGCAGTACTTC. Its protein is CASSLGLAGGHYEQYF.

This sequence joins TRBV7-9 and TRBJ2-3; 10 bases agree with TRBD1. The germline V gene has CDR1 SEHNR and CDR2 FQNEAQ (reference sequence). This CDR3 is 15 amino acids long. Trimming cost V 8 bases and J 6 bases; bases outside gene matches: 11. In DNA form, the CDR3 reads TGTGCCAGCCCCTCCGGGACAGGGGCGTCGGATACGCAGTATTTT. This sequence encodes CASPSGTGASDTQYF.

In this sample, this clonotype turned up a few times. V usage is TRBV12-3 or TRBV12-4 and J usage is TRBJ2-7; TRBD2 matches at 8 bases. Trimming took 8 bases from V and 0 from J; bases not matched to a gene: 9. The CDR3 is made up of 15 amino acids. The CDR3 DNA is TGTGCCAGCGCTGTTCCGACTAGCGACTCCTACGAGCAGTACTTC. It yields the protein CASAVPTSDSYEQYF.

This clonotype was seen ten or more times. The chain is built from TRBV6-5 and TRBJ1-1; D possibly corresponds to TRBD1 (5 bases). V lost 0 bases and J lost 4, with 9 bases in between. There are 14 residues in the CDR3. Germline assignment: CDR1 MNHEY and CDR2 SVGAGI. The CDR3 protein is CASSYSLGGTEAFF. The DNA of the CDR3 is TGTGCCAGCAGTTACTCTTTGGGGGGCACTGAAGCTTTCTTT.

This clonotype appeared a few times. This sequence joins TRBV4-1 and TRBJ2-7; D assignment may be TRBD1 or TRBD2 (6 bases each). Germline V gene data show CDR1 as MGHRA and CDR2 as YSYEKL. Trimming took off 4 bases at V and 2 bases at J, with 15 bases between the two ends. This CDR3 region has 15 residues. CDR3 DNA sequence: TGCGCCAGCAGCCCCTTGGTGGGGGGCCCCTACGAGCAGTACTTC. This codes for CASSPLVGGPYEQYF.

This clonotype was detected once. The CDR3 DNA follows: TGTGCCAGCAGTGAAAGATCAATCGGGACAGGGGGGGAGACCCAGTACTTC. This codes for CASSERSIGTGGETQYF. The chain recombines TRBV25-1 with TRBJ2-5, with 11 bases aligning to TRBD1. This CDR3 spans 17 amino acids. V was pared by 2 bases and J by 5 bases, with 10 bases of the junction left unmatched. Germline assignment: CDR1 MGHDK and CDR2 SYGVNS.

In its sample, this clonotype was seen many times. This chain joins TRBV29-1 and TRBJ2-1, with TRBD2 matching 13 bases. CDR1 is SQVTM and CDR2 is ANQGSEA in the germline V gene. J was trimmed by 8 bases and V by 0 bases; bases with no gene match: 4. The CDR3 length is 15 residues. CDR3 bases: TGCAGCGTTGAAGATTCACTAGCGGGAGGGGATGAGCAGTTCTTC. It encodes CSVEDSLAGGDEQFF.

The chain employs TRBV7-9 and TRBJ2-7; D may match TRBD1 or TRBD2 (6 bases each). Germline loops: CDR1 SEHNR, CDR2 FQNEAQ (reference sequence). The V gene lost 1 base and the J gene lost 2 bases, with 15 bases spanning the gap. CDR3 length: 16 residues. The CDR3 loop reads CASSLEVWRGTYEQYF. CDR3 DNA: TGTGCCAGCAGCTTAGAGGTGTGGAGGGGGACCTACGAGCAGTACTTC.

This clonotype appeared a few times. The V gene is TRBV7-9, the J gene TRBJ2-5; the D gene is possibly TRBD2 (6 bases). V was cut by 5 bases and J by 2 bases, with 15 bases left in between. The CDR3 runs 15 residues. Germline V gene sequence: CDR1 SEHNR, CDR2 FQNEAQ (reference sequence). The CDR3 bases are TGTGCCAGCAGCGTACTTGGGGACTTACAAGAGACCCAGTACTTC. Translation: CASSVLGDLQETQYF. The complete variable domain, with remaining parts taken from reference TRBV7-9 and TRBJ2-5, reads DTGVSQNPRHKITKRGQNVTFRCDPISEHNRLYWYRQTLGQGPEFLTYFQNEAQLEKSRLLSDRFSAERPKGSFSTLEIQRTEQGDSAMYLCASSVLGDLQETQYFGPGTRLLVL.

This clonotype turned up a few times. V is TRBV7-9 and J is TRBJ2-7, with unresolved D. Germline CDR1 reads SEHNR; CDR2 reads FQNEAQ (reference sequence). This CDR3 is built from 12 residues. V was pared by 5 bases and J by 3 bases, with 8 bases between. The DNA of the CDR3 is TGTGCCAGCAGCCCTACGAACTACGAGCAGTACTTC. Protein sequence: CASSPTNYEQYF.

This clonotype was seen more than once but under ten times. The V gene is TRBV20-1, the J gene TRBJ2-5, with D possibly TRBD2 on 6 matching bases. Trimming pared 3 bases from V and 0 bases from J, leaving 8 bases between. In germline, CDR1 is DFQATT, CDR2 SNEGSKA (reference sequence). This CDR3 region has 13 residues. Here the CDR3 reads CSARDYHQETQYF. Here the CDR3 DNA reads TGCAGTGCTAGGGACTACCACCAAGAGACCCAGTACTTC.

The V gene is TRBV6-2 or TRBV6-3, the J gene TRBJ2-6; weak D call: TRBD2 (6 bases). Deletions cut 6 bases from V and 0 bases from J, with 12 bases between. This CDR3 spans 16 amino acids. CDR1 is MNHEY and CDR2 is SVGEGT in the germline V gene. CDR3 sequence: CASRGDWRSGANVLTF. As DNA, the CDR3 is TGTGCCAGCAGGGGGGACTGGCGCTCTGGGGCCAACGTCCTGACTTTC.

This chain connects TRBV9 to TRBJ2-2, with D unclear. The CDR3 contains 16 residues. Trimming took off 4 bases at V and 0 bases at J, with 13 bases between the two ends. CDR1 SGDLS and CDR2 YYNGEE come from the germline V gene. The CDR3 DNA reads TGTGCCAGCAGCTTCCCTATCGGAACGAACACCGGGGAGCTGTTTTTT. Translated: CASSFPIGTNTGELFF. Filled out from reference TRBV9 and TRBJ2-2, the complete variable domain reads DSGVTQTPKHLITATGQRVTLRCSPRSGDLSVYWYQQSLDQGLQFLIQYYNGEERAKGNILERFSAQQFPDLHSELNLSSLELGDSALYFCASSFPIGTNTGELFFGEGSRLTVL.

This chain joins TRBV7-3 and TRBJ2-7; 8 positions match TRBD2. This CDR3 spans 14 amino acids. CDR1 SGHTA and CDR2 FQGTGA come from the germline V gene. V gave up 2 bases and J gave up 5 bases; unmatched junction bases: 5. This CDR3 is CASSLAGGAHEQYF. The CDR3 bases are TGTGCCAGCAGCTTAGCCGGGGGGGCCCACGAGCAGTACTTC. The variable domain in full, with the rest retrieved from reference TRBV7-3 and TRBJ2-7, is GAGVSQTPSNKVTEKGKYVELRCDPISGHTALYWYRQSLGQGPEFLIYFQGTGAADDSGLPNDRFFAVRPEGSVSTLKIQRTERGDSAVYLCASSLAGGAHEQYFGPGTRLTVT.

This clonotype was picked up a small number of times. V and J are TRBV5-1 and TRBJ2-7; 7 positions match TRBD1. V was pared by 4 bases and J by 2 bases, with 6 bases of the junction left unmatched. The CDR3 is made up of 14 amino acids. Germline V lookup: CDR1 SGHRS, CDR2 YFSETQ. The CDR3 nucleotides read TGCGCCAGCAGCGGACAGGATTACACCTACGAGCAGTACTTC. Its protein is CASSGQDYTYEQYF.

The rearrangement links TRBV5-4 to TRBJ1-2; 9 nucleotides match TRBD1. After removal of 5 bases from V and 3 bases from J, the junction contained 8 bases not matched to a gene. The V gene's germline CDR1 is SGHNT and CDR2 YYREEE (reference sequence). CDR3 length equals 15 residues. CDR3 residues: CASSVTGGAHYGYTF. CDR3 DNA sequence: TGTGCCAGCAGTGTTACAGGGGGCGCTCACTATGGCTACACCTTC.

V gene TRBV10-3 combines with J gene TRBJ1-5, with TRBD1 as a possible D gene (6 bases). CDR1 is ENHRY, CDR2 SYGVKD, per germline. The CDR3 is 14 amino acids. V lost 3 bases and J 7 bases, leaving 13 bases between the germline ends. CDR3 in amino acids: CAISDTGGRQPQHF. The CDR3 DNA follows: TGTGCCATCAGTGATACGGGGGGCCGGCAGCCCCAGCATTTT.

The rearrangement links TRBV27 to TRBJ2-2; D perhaps matches TRBD1 (5 bases). The CDR3 is 13 residues long. Germline loops: CDR1 MNHEY, CDR2 SMNVEV (reference sequence). The ends were cut back, 3 bases at V and 7 bases at J, with 9 bases in the middle. CDR3 bases: TGTGCCAGCAGTTTCAGGGTTGGCGGGGAGCTGTTTTTT. Protein: CASSFRVGGELFF.

The sample holds a few counts of this clonotype. The rearrangement uses TRBV15 and TRBJ2-1, with 8 positions matching TRBD2. The germline gives CDR1 LNHNV, CDR2 YYDKDF (reference sequence). The CDR3 runs to 14 residues. V gave up 9 bases and J gave up 5 bases; unmatched junction bases: 9. CDR3 sequence: CATELTSGNNEQFF. The CDR3 DNA reads as TGTGCCACTGAACTTACTAGCGGTAACAATGAGCAGTTCTTC.

This clonotype was counted once. The chain links TRBV9 to TRBJ2-1; 9 bases are a match to TRBD2. V lost 0 bases to trimming and J lost 7 bases; unmatched junction nucleotides: 8. This CDR3 contains 16 residues. Germline CDR1 is SGDLS and CDR2 is YYNGEE. The CDR3 reads CASSVEGLAGSNEQFF. The CDR3 coding sequence is TGTGCCAGCAGCGTAGAAGGGCTAGCGGGATCAAATGAGCAGTTCTTC.

In its sample, this clonotype was seen many times. The chain uses TRBV12-3 or TRBV12-4 and TRBJ2-7; a possible D gene is TRBD2 (6 bases). The CDR3 is made up of 14 amino acids. V gave up 8 bases and J gave up 2 bases, with 16 bases separating them. The CDR3 DNA follows: TGTGCCAGCGCCCCCAATCTAGCGCCCTACGAGCAGTACTTC. Its translation: CASAPNLAPYEQYF.

The CDR3 reads CASSQDLSRSYEQYF. The CDR3 DNA reads as TGCGCCAGCAGCCAAGATTTATCCAGGTCCTACGAGCAGTACTTC. This chain uses TRBV4-3 with TRBJ2-7; no clear D. Germline V gene data show CDR1 as LGHNA and CDR2 as YSLEER. The V and J ends lost 0 bases and 1 base respectively, with 10 bases between them. This CDR3 has 15 residues.